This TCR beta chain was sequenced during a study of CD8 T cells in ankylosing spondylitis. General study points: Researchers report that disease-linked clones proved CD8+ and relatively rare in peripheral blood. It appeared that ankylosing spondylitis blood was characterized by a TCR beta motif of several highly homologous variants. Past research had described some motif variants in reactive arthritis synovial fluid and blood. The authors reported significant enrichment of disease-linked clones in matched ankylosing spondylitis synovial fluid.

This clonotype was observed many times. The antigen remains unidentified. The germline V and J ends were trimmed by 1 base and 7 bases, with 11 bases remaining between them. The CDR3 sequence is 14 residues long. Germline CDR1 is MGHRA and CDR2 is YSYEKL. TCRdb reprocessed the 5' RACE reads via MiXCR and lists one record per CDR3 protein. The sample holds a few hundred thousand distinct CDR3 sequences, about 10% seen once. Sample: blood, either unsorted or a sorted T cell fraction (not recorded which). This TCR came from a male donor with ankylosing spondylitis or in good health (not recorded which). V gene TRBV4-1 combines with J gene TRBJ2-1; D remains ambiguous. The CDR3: CASSQVGVLNEQFF. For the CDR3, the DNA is TGCGCCAGCAGCCAAGTTGGGGTTTTGAATGAGCAGTTCTTC.